This passage covers 23 T cell receptor beta chains from one sample sequenced in a study of T cells in Graves' hyperthyroidism and ophthalmopathy. TCR beta CDR3 regions were amplified from RNA transcripts. HTBI primers were employed in a first-round RT-PCR of the TCR CDR3. TCRdb reprocessed the multiplex PCR reads with MiXCR, giving one entry per CDR3 protein. Among about 510,000 distinct CDR3 sequences listed, about 45% were seen once. Sequenced sample: peripheral blood or thyroid tissue (not recorded which). The receptors were sampled from an adult woman with Graves' disease, either hyperthyroidism or ophthalmopathy (not recorded which).

In the case of this clonotype: A junction boundary mismatches the germline segment, possibly from a read error. The chain couples TRBV25-1 to TRBJ1-2, with a weak D call TRBD1 (6 bases). The germline gives CDR1 MGHDK, CDR2 SYGVNS. The CDR3 is 15 residues long. CDR3 in DNA: TGTGCCAGCAGTGAATCGATTACAGGGACGGGTGGCCACACCTTC. It is translated as CASSESITGTGGHTF.

This sequence joins TRBV20-1 and TRBJ1-5, with TRBD1 matching 8 bases. The trim removed 6 bases at V and 7 bases at J, leaving 8 bases unmatched. The CDR3 is made up of 13 amino acids. Germline lookup yields CDR1 DFQATT and CDR2 SNEGSKA (reference sequence). DNA for the CDR3: TGCAGTGCCACTGACAGGGGTCGGCAGCCCCAGCATTTT. It codes for CSATDRGRQPQHF.

The chain recombines TRBV28 with TRBJ1-1; D unresolved. Germline CDR1 reads MDHEN; CDR2 reads SYDVKM. The CDR3 covers 12 residues. Trimming stripped 2 bases from V and 6 bases from J, with 7 bases between. The CDR3 region has the DNA TGTGCCAGCAGTTTAGGGGTTTCTGAAGCTTTCTTT. Its translation: CASSLGVSEAFF.

Concerning this clonotype: A much bigger clone sits one base away, suggesting this may be a read error. The J gene is TRBJ2-5, the V gene TRBV5-1; the D gene is possibly TRBD1 (5 bases). The CDR3 contains 15 residues. Looked up from germline, CDR1 is SGHRS and CDR2 is YFSETQ. The CDR3 here is CASVPSPWGLETQSF. For the CDR3, the DNA is TGCGCCAGCGTACCCTCCCCGTGGGGCCTAGAGACCCAGTCCTTC.

This clonotype was seen only a few times. V usage is TRBV7-2 and J usage is TRBJ1-5, with D possibly matching TRBD1 (6 bases). Deletions cut 4 bases from V and 3 bases from J, with 10 bases between. CDR1 is SGHTA, CDR2 FQGNSA, per germline. This CDR3 comprises 14 residues. This CDR3 reads CASSSDRPNQPQHF. As DNA, the CDR3 is TGTGCCAGCAGCTCCGACAGGCCCAATCAGCCCCAGCATTTT.

The gene calls are TRBV20-1 and TRBJ2-2; 8 positions match TRBD2. Germline CDR1 DFQATT, CDR2 SNEGSKA (reference sequence). Unmatched junction bases numbered 2, after V lost 5 bases and J lost 0 bases. This CDR3 has 14 residues. In DNA form, the CDR3 reads TGCAGTGCTCAGGGACTAGCGAACACCGGGGAGCTGTTTTTT. Its translation is CSAQGLANTGELFF.

This clonotype was picked up a small number of times. This rearrangement joins TRBV7-9 to TRBJ1-1, with a possible D match to TRBD1 (5 bases). CDR3 length: 14 residues. Germline values: CDR1 SEHNR, CDR2 FQNEAQ (reference sequence). The V gene lost 7 bases and the J gene lost 1 base, with 13 bases spanning the gap. The DNA of the CDR3 is TGTGCCAGCACCAACAGGTTCGGGAACACTGAAGCTTTCTTT. It is translated as CASTNRFGNTEAFF.

This clonotype was seen ten or more times. This chain links TRBV28 with TRBJ2-7; weak D call: TRBD1 (6 bases). The CDR3 runs to 12 residues. The V gene's germline CDR1 is MDHEN and CDR2 SYDVKM. The V gene lost 5 bases and the J gene lost 7 bases, with 12 bases spanning the gap. In DNA, the CDR3 is TGTGCCAGCAGTCCAACAGGGCTTGAGCAGTACTTC. Amino acids: CASSPTGLEQYF.

For this clonotype: This CDR3 is missing its conserved last phenylalanine or tryptophan, likely due to a read error. The DNA of the CDR3 is TGCAGTGCTAGAGTTGCGGAGCAGTTCTAC. Amino acids: CSARVAEQFY. The rearrangement links TRBV20-1 to TRBJ2-1, with D unresolved. Trimming left V 1 base short and J 10 bases short, with 5 bases between. CDR3 length: 10 residues. From germline, CDR1 is DFQATT and CDR2 SNEGSKA (reference sequence).

This clonotype showed up just a few times. This sequence joins TRBV5-1 and TRBJ2-7; 7 nucleotides line up with TRBD1. V was pared by 2 bases and J by 5 bases, with 4 bases of the junction left unmatched. CDR1 and CDR2 (germline): SGHRS, YFSETQ. The CDR3 consists of 13 residues. CDR3: CASSFWDRDEQYF. The CDR3 DNA reads as TGCGCCAGCAGCTTCTGGGACAGAGACGAGCAGTACTTC.

DNA for the CDR3: TGTGCCAGCTTGCCCACTACCGGGCGCGGCGAGCAGTACTTC. Amino acids: CASLPTTGRGEQYF. The chain carries TRBV6-2 or TRBV6-3 and TRBJ2-7; the D is unclear. The V end lost 8 bases, the J end lost 6 bases, and 20 bases lay between the germline ends. Germline V gives CDR1 MNHEY, CDR2 SVGEGT. The CDR3 sequence is 14 residues long.

Ten or more counts support this clonotype. CDR3 nucleotide sequence: TGTGCCAGCACCCTTATGGGGGATGTCACCGGGGAGCTGTTTTTT. Residues: CASTLMGDVTGELFF. The gene calls are TRBV12-3 or TRBV12-4 and TRBJ2-2; D may be TRBD1 or TRBD2 (5 bases each). V was shortened by 7 bases and J by 4 bases, with 16 bases between the two germline ends. The CDR3 extends over 15 amino acids.

The chain joins TRBV29-1 to TRBJ2-5, with TRBD2 matching over 10 bases. J lost 5 bases, V lost 6 bases, and 9 bases had no gene match. CDR1 SQVTM and CDR2 ANQGSEA come from the germline V gene. This CDR3 has 14 amino acids. CDR3 nucleotides: TGCAGCGTCAGTCCCGGGACTAGCGCTGAGACCCAGTACTTC. Translating it yields CSVSPGTSAETQYF.

For this clonotype: This could be a read error, since a much larger clone is one nucleotide away. The rearrangement links TRBV4-1 to TRBJ2-5, with 7 nucleotides matching TRBD1. This CDR3 contains 12 residues. Germline lookup yields CDR1 MGHRA and CDR2 YSYEKL. V shed 0 bases and J 9 bases; nucleotides not matched to a gene: 1. The CDR3 DNA reads as TGCGCCAGCAGCCAAGACCAGGGGGCCCAGTACTTC. As protein: CASSQDQGAQYF.

This rearrangement joins TRBV29-1 to TRBJ1-2, with a tentative D call TRBD1 (6 bases). The CDR3 loop spans 16 amino acids. Trimming stripped 4 bases from V and 1 base from J, with 19 bases between. Germline V gene data show CDR1 as SQVTM and CDR2 as ANQGSEA. CDR3 DNA sequence: TGCAGCGTTGGAAAAGTGACAGGATCCATTAACTATGGCTACACCTTC. It is translated as CSVGKVTGSINYGYTF.

Of note for this clonotype: With a much larger clone just one base away, this may be a read error. The chain carries TRBV15 and TRBJ1-5; D remains unclear. The DNA matches TRBJ2-3 better at its end, which makes the J call doubtful. Germline V lookup: CDR1 LNHNV, CDR2 YYDKDF (reference sequence). CDR3 length equals 12 residues. In DNA form, the CDR3 reads TGTGCCACCAGCAGAGTGGGTCAGCCCCAGTATTTT. This encodes CATSRVGQPQYF.

V is TRBV24-1 and J is TRBJ1-2; 8 positions match TRBD1. J lost 3 bases, V lost 4 bases, and 3 bases had no gene match. This CDR3 is 14 amino acids long. Germline values: CDR1 KGHDR, CDR2 SFDVKD. The CDR3, as DNA: TGTGCCACCAGTGACAACAGGGGGGACTATGGCTACACCTTC. It codes for CATSDNRGDYGYTF.

The J gene is TRBJ2-5, the V gene TRBV7-9; D is ambiguous. There are 13 residues in the CDR3. The germline CDR1 and CDR2 sequences are SEHNR and FQNEAQ (reference sequence). V dropped 6 bases and J dropped 5 bases, with 13 bases sitting between them. CDR3 DNA: TGTGCCAGCAGTTCGGGTTGGACGGAGACCCAGTACTTC. Residues: CASSSGWTETQYF.

Notes on this clonotype: The junction shows a germline mismatch at one end, possibly a read error. The chain links TRBV24-1 to TRBJ1-2; D gene uncertain. Germline V gene data show CDR1 as KGHDR and CDR2 as SFDVKD. This CDR3 has 15 amino acids. The CDR3 spells CASSQDSSTLYGYTF. The DNA for the CDR3 is TGCGCCAGCAGCCAAGATAGTTCAACACTCTATGGCTACACCTTC.

There are a few counts of this clonotype. The chain couples TRBV7-8 to TRBJ2-7; D unresolved. CDR1 and CDR2 (germline): SGHVS, FQNEAQ. The CDR3 runs to 14 residues. The V end lost 5 bases, the J end lost 2 bases, and 13 bases lay between the germline ends. The CDR3 is CASSPVLGPYEQYF. The CDR3 nucleotides read TGTGCCAGCAGCCCCGTCCTCGGGCCCTACGAGCAGTACTTC.

The chain combines TRBV28 with TRBJ1-2, with TRBD1 as a possible D gene (5 bases). V was trimmed by 6 bases and J by 2 bases, leaving 22 bases between them. Germline assignment: CDR1 MDHEN and CDR2 SYDVKM. CDR3 length: 17 amino acids. The CDR3 sequence is CASSTTGSRRSNYGYTF. In DNA form, the CDR3 reads TGTGCCAGCAGCACAACAGGTTCTCGAAGATCGAACTATGGCTACACCTTC.

This clonotype was counted at least ten times. The chain links TRBV15 to TRBJ1-5, with D possibly matching TRBD1 (5 bases). Germline V CDR1 and CDR2: LNHNV, YYDKDF (reference sequence). V gave up 0 bases and J gave up 7 bases, with 10 bases separating them. CDR3 length: 14 residues. The CDR3 DNA reads TGTGCCACCAGCAGAGACAGGGAAGGCCAGCCCCAGCATTTT. Translated, it gives CATSRDREGQPQHF.

The CDR3 region is CASSPPGRVPSYEQYF. The CDR3 nucleotides read TGTGCCAGCAGTCCCCCGGGCAGGGTACCCTCCTACGAGCAGTACTTC. The V and J genes are TRBV11-1 and TRBJ2-7, with D possibly TRBD1 on 5 matching bases. Trimming removed 6 bases at V and 0 bases at J, with 18 bases between. The CDR3 covers 16 residues. Germline CDR1 reads SGHAT; CDR2 reads FQDESV (reference sequence).